The following is a T cell receptor (beta chain) sequence with its context. Other DNA sequences from this sample encode an identical CDR3 as well. This sample was included in a study of blood T cell repertoires in COVID-19. Study context: Sites in the United States, Italy and Spain provided acute and convalescent COVID-19 samples. Sources were T cells, B-cell-depleted T cells, or PBMCs; the material itself was cDNA or gDNA.

In germline, CDR1 is LNHDA, CDR2 SQIVND (reference sequence). The V end was cut by 5 bases, the J end by 1 base, with 3 bases between. This CDR3 has 12 amino acids. In the source study's methods: Amplification from reference gene primers served as the basis for estimated nucleated cell counts. Only in-frame clones appear in the TCRdb table, and some are missing; sequencing was by immunoSEQ multiplex PCR. The V and J calls and clone size are taken from that table; D and trimming were inferred from the DNA. The repertoire holds 70,000 or so clones, with about four fifths as singletons. Sequencing used peripheral blood. This chain uses TRBV19 with TRBJ1-5; D is unclear. This clonotype originated in a human donor in a cohort sampled during active COVID-19. DNA of the CDR3: TGTGCCAGTAGTGGCAGCAATCAGCCCCAGCATTTT. Protein: CASSGSNQPQHF.